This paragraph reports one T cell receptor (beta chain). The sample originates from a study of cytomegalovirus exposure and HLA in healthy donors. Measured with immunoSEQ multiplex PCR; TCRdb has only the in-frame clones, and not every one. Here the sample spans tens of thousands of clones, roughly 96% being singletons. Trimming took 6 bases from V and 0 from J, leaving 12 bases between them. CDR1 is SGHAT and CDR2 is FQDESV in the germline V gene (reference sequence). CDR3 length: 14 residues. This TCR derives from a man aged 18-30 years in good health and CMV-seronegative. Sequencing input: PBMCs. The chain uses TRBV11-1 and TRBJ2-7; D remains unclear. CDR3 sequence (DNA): TGTGCCAGCAGTCCAACGCTTAGCTCCTACGAGCAGTACTTC. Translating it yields CASSPTLSSYEQYF.